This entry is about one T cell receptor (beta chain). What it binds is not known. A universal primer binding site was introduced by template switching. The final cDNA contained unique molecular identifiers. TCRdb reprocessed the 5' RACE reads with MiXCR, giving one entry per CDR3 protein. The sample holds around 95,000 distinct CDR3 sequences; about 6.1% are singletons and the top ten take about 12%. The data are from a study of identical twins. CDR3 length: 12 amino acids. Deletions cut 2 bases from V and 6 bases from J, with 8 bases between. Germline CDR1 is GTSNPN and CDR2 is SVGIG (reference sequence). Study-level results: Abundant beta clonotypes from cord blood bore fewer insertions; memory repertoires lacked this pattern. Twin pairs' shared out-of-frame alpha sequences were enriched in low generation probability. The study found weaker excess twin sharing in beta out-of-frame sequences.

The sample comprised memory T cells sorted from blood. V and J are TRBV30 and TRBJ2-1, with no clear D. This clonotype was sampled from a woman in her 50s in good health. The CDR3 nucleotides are TGTGCCTGGAGTCCCTGGGGCAATGAGCAGTTCTTC. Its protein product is CAWSPWGNEQFF.